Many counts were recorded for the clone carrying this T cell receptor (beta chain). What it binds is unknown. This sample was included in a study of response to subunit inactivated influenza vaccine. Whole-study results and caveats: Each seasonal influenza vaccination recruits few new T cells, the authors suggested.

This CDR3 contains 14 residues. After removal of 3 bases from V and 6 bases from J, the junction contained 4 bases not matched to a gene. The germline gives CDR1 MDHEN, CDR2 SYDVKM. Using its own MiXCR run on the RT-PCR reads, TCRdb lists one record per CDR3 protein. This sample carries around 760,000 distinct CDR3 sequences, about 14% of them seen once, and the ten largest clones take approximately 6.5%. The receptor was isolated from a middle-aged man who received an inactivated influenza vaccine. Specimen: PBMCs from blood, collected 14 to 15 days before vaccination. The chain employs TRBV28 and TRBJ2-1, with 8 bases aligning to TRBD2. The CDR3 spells CASSLVLAGNEQFF. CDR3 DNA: TGTGCCAGCAGTTTGGTTCTAGCGGGCAATGAGCAGTTCTTC.